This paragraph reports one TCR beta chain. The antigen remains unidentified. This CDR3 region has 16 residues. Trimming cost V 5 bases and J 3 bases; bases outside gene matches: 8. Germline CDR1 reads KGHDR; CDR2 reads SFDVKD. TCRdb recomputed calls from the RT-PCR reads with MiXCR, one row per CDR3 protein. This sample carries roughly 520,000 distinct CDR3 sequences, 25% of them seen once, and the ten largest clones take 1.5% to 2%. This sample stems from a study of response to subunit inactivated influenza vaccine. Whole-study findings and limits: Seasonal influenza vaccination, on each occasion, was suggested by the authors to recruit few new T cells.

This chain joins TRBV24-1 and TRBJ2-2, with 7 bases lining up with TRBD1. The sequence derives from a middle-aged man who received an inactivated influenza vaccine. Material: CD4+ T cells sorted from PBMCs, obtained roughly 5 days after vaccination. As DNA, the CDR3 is TGTGCCACCAGTGCCCGACAGGGATTTGACACCGGGGAGCTGTTTTTT. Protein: CATSARQGFDTGELFF.